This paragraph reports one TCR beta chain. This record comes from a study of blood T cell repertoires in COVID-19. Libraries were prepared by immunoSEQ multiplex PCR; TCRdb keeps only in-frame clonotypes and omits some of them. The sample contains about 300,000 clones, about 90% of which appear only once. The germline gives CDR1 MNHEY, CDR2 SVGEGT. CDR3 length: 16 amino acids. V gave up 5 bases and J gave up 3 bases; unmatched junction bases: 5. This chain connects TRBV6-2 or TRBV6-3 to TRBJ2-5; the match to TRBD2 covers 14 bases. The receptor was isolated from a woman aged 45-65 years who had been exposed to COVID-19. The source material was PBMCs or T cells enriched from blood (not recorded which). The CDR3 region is CASSPPTSGGEETQYF. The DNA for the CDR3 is TGTGCCAGCAGTCCCCCGACTAGCGGGGGGGAAGAGACCCAGTACTTC.